These 14 T cell receptor beta chains were all obtained from the same sample, sequenced in a study of Ad26.COV2.S vaccination and SARS-CoV-2 variants. Clones were read by immunoSEQ multiplex PCR, and TCRdb kept only the in-frame ones, dropping some. The table has 430,000 or so clones, over 75% seen once. Treatment in this sample: 19 received Ad26.COV2.S at low or high dose, single or two shots; about 5 received placebo; per-sample allocation not given. Material that was analyzed had been drawn on day 63 after the first vaccine or placebo injection. This material consisted of peripheral blood, taken in a trial of Ad26.COV2.S vaccine versus placebo. These receptors were taken from a person aged 18-60 years who received the Ad26.COV2.S COVID-19 vaccine or a placebo.

The chain uses TRBV27 and TRBJ2-1; 8 bases are a match to TRBD1. With V trimmed by 6 bases and J by 8 bases, 15 bases remained unmatched. Per the germline V gene, CDR1 is MNHEY and CDR2 is SMNVEV (reference sequence). CDR3 size: 16 residues. The CDR3 region has the DNA TGTGCCAGCAGCCCACCGGGACAGGCCTTTCCTGATGAGCAGTTCTTC. Encoded protein: CASSPPGQAFPDEQFF.

Remarks on this clone: The junction differs from germline at one of its ends, possibly a read error. This chain links TRBV7-7 with TRBJ2-1, with 14 bases that match TRBD2. The CDR3 length is 16 residues. Germline V gene data show CDR1 as SSHAT and CDR2 as FNYEAQ (reference sequence). CDR3 residues: CASSEGLAGVRGEQFF. The CDR3 bases are TGTGCTAGCAGCGAGGGACTAGCGGGAGTAAGAGGTGAGCAGTTCTTC.

The J gene is TRBJ1-4, the V gene TRBV27; TRBD1 matches at 10 bases. The V gene's germline CDR1 is MNHEY and CDR2 SMNVEV (reference sequence). This CDR3 has 15 residues. The V gene end was trimmed by 6 bases and the J gene end by 6 bases; junction bases not matched to a gene: 7. The CDR3 nucleotides are TGTGCCAGCAGCCAGTGGGACAGGGGTGATGAAAAACTGTTTTTT. Translating it yields CASSQWDRGDEKLFF.

The V and J genes are TRBV5-4 and TRBJ2-5; TRBD2 matches 8 bases. The CDR3 spans 15 residues. V shed 2 bases, J shed 4 bases, and the junction held 7 bases outside the gene matches. CDR1 SGHNT and CDR2 YYREEE come from the germline V gene (reference sequence). CDR3 residues: CASSFETGGAETQYF. In nucleotides, the CDR3 is TGTGCCAGCAGCTTTGAGACGGGAGGGGCAGAGACCCAGTACTTC.

This rearrangement joins TRBV5-1 to TRBJ1-1, with D tentatively TRBD1 (5 bases). The CDR3 runs 15 residues. The germline V gene has CDR1 SGHRS and CDR2 YFSETQ. V was cut by 4 bases and J by 1 base, with 14 bases left in between. The CDR3 spells CASSPRDAANTEAFF. In DNA form, the CDR3 reads TGCGCCAGCAGCCCTAGGGACGCGGCGAACACTGAAGCTTTCTTT.

The chain is built from TRBV5-1 and TRBJ1-6; D gene ambiguous. The CDR3 covers 13 residues. Trimming removed 3 bases at V and 11 bases at J, with 12 bases between. Germline CDR1 reads SGHRS; CDR2 reads YFSETQ. In DNA form, the CDR3 reads TGCGCCAGCAGCTCGGTGGGGATGCCACCCCTCCACTTT. Its protein product is CASSSVGMPPLHF.

The V and J genes are TRBV18 and TRBJ1-1; D not certain. Germline V gives CDR1 KGHSH, CDR2 LQKENI. V was clipped by 5 bases and J by 7 bases, with 20 bases between them. The CDR3 spans 15 residues. CDR3: CASSFAVRGAGEAFF. CDR3 DNA sequence: TGTGCCAGCTCATTCGCCGTGCGGGGAGCGGGTGAAGCTTTCTTT.

This chain joins TRBV7-2 and TRBJ2-7; no clear D gene. Germline lookup yields CDR1 SGHTA and CDR2 FQGNSA. The V gene lost 5 bases and the J gene lost 2 bases, with 13 bases spanning the gap. This CDR3 contains 14 residues. CDR3 sequence (DNA): TGTGCCAGCAGCCCTCAGGTGGGAACCTACGAGCAGTACTTC. Translating gives CASSPQVGTYEQYF.

The V call is TRBV7-8, the J call TRBJ1-5; D gene ambiguous. The CDR3 is 16 residues long. The germline CDR1 and CDR2 sequences are SGHVS and FQNEAQ. V dropped 2 bases and J dropped 0 bases, with 11 bases sitting between them. The CDR3 sequence: CASSLWVTDSNQPQHF. The CDR3 DNA follows: TGTGCCAGCAGCTTATGGGTTACAGATAGCAATCAGCCCCAGCATTTT.

The chain combines TRBV5-6 with TRBJ2-7; D is perhaps TRBD1 (5 bases). Trimming pared 2 bases from V and 4 bases from J, leaving 10 bases between. In germline, CDR1 is SGHDT, CDR2 YYEEEE. The CDR3 has 13 residues. CDR3 nucleotides: TGTGCCAGCAGCTTTGCAGGGATTTACGAGCAGTACTTC. Amino acid sequence: CASSFAGIYEQYF.

The chain combines TRBV7-8 with TRBJ2-1, with 7 positions matching TRBD2. Trimming removed 2 bases from V and 7 bases from J; junction bases left unmatched: 8. CDR1 SGHVS and CDR2 FQNEAQ come from the germline V gene. This CDR3 has 15 amino acids. The CDR3: CASSLLRTSSNEQFF. The CDR3 DNA is TGTGCCAGCAGCTTACTGAGGACTAGTTCGAATGAGCAGTTCTTC.

The chain is built from TRBV7-9 and TRBJ2-3, with a tentative D call TRBD1 (6 bases). This CDR3 is 12 amino acids long. Germline V gene sequence: CDR1 SEHNR, CDR2 FQNEAQ (reference sequence). Trimming stripped 10 bases from V and 5 bases from J, with 13 bases between. CDR3 protein: CAITSRGDTQYF. The CDR3 DNA reads as TGTGCCATCACGTCCAGGGGAGATACGCAGTATTTT.

The chain uses TRBV9 and TRBJ2-6; 7 bases align to TRBD2. The CDR3 has 19 amino acids. Germline V gives CDR1 SGDLS, CDR2 YYNGEE. The ends lost 4 bases at V and 0 bases at J; junction bases unmatched: 13. In nucleotides, the CDR3 is TGTGCCAGCAGCCCAGTGTATCTAGCGGAGGTCTCTGGGGCCAACGTCCTGACTTTC. This codes for CASSPVYLAEVSGANVLTF.

In regard to this clone: Other DNA sequences in this sample translate to the same CDR3. The chain recombines TRBV18 with TRBJ2-2; the D is unclear. Germline CDR1 is KGHSH and CDR2 is LQKENI. The V gene lost 1 base and the J gene lost 1 base, with 1 base spanning the gap. There are 13 residues in the CDR3. The chain's CDR3 is CASSPQNTGELFF. As DNA, the CDR3 is TGTGCCAGCTCACCACAGAACACCGGGGAGCTGTTTTTT.